This passage covers 12 T cell receptor beta chains from one sample sequenced in a study of blood T cell repertoires in COVID-19. Assay used: immunoSEQ multiplex PCR; TCRdb lists only in-frame clones, some missing. The table lists 90,000 to 150,000 clones, 65% to 90% of them singletons. Sequencing was done on a sample of peripheral blood. These receptor sequences come from a man aged 80 or over with acute or convalescent COVID-19.

V usage is TRBV7-2 and J usage is TRBJ1-4, with D maybe TRBD1 (6 bases). The length of the CDR3 is 14 residues. V was shortened by 3 bases and J by 3 bases, with 8 bases between the two germline ends. Germline CDR1 SGHTA, CDR2 FQGNSA. CDR3 nucleotide sequence: TGTGCCAGCAGCTTTACAGGGTCTAATGAAAAACTGTTTTTT. Its protein product is CASSFTGSNEKLFF.

A single count supports this clone. The chain is built from TRBV3-1 (or the pseudogene TRBV3-2) and TRBJ2-7; 7 nucleotides agree with TRBD2. Germline V CDR1 and CDR2: LGHDT, YNNKEL (reference sequence). V was clipped by 3 bases and J by 3 bases; unmatched bases: 11. This CDR3 comprises 16 residues. The DNA for the CDR3 is TGTGCCAGCAGCCACCAATCTCGGGACTATGTCTACGAGCAGTACTTC. This translates into CASSHQSRDYVYEQYF.

The chain uses TRBV30 and TRBJ2-1; D is ambiguous. The CDR3 has 12 residues. The ends were cut back, 2 bases at V and 10 bases at J, with 12 bases in the middle. Germline V gene data show CDR1 as GTSNPN and CDR2 as SVGIG (reference sequence). CDR3 loop: CAWSLTDFEQFF. The DNA for the CDR3 is TGTGCCTGGAGTCTAACTGATTTCGAGCAGTTCTTC.

The chain recombines TRBV2 with TRBJ2-3, with D tentatively TRBD2 (6 bases). Germline loops: CDR1 SNHLY, CDR2 FYNNEI. This CDR3 spans 12 amino acids. V lost 5 bases to trimming and J lost 6 bases, with 9 bases between them. CDR3 nucleotides: TGTGCCAGCAGTCCCCTAGCGGATACGCAGTATTTT. This gives the protein CASSPLADTQYF.

The rearrangement uses TRBV6-5 and TRBJ1-5; 9 positions agree with TRBD1. The trim removed 6 bases at V and 7 bases at J, leaving 4 bases unmatched. CDR1 and CDR2 from the germline V gene are MNHEY and SVGAGI. This CDR3 comprises 13 residues. The CDR3 region is CASRRQGGQPQHF. CDR3 nucleotide sequence: TGTGCCAGCAGACGACAGGGGGGACAGCCCCAGCATTTT.

This clone was seen more than once but under ten times. V is TRBV7-3 and J is TRBJ1-2; D is unclear. The V end was cut by 4 bases, the J end by 4 bases, with 10 bases between. This CDR3 contains 13 residues. Germline loops: CDR1 SGHTA, CDR2 FQGTGA. The CDR3 sequence: CASSSAQVYGYTF. In DNA, the CDR3 is TGTGCCAGCAGCTCTGCTCAGGTCTATGGCTACACCTTC.

This clone was detected only once. The V and J genes are TRBV19 and TRBJ2-7, with a possible D match to TRBD1 (6 bases). V lost 5 bases and J 3 bases, leaving 11 bases between the germline ends. The CDR3 loop spans 13 amino acids. Germline CDR1 and CDR2: LNHDA and SQIVND (reference sequence). CDR3 sequence reads: CASSSQGVYEQYF. The DNA of the CDR3 is TGTGCCAGTAGTTCACAGGGTGTCTACGAGCAGTACTTC.

The gene calls are TRBV10-3 and TRBJ1-3; 11 bases agree with TRBD1. V lost 7 bases and J lost 0; bases outside the gene matches: 8. The length of the CDR3 is 17 residues. Germline values: CDR1 ENHRY, CDR2 SYGVKD. CDR3 sequence reads: CAINPGQGVASGNTIYF. The CDR3 DNA sequence: TGTGCCATCAACCCGGGACAGGGGGTTGCCTCTGGAAACACCATATATTTT.

The rearrangement joins TRBV2 to TRBJ2-4; D is ambiguous. From germline, CDR1 is SNHLY and CDR2 FYNNEI. The V and J ends lost 6 bases and 9 bases respectively, with 15 bases between them. This CDR3 is built from 13 residues. CDR3 sequence: CASRKEASVIQYF. DNA for the CDR3: TGTGCCAGCAGGAAAGAGGCCTCGGTCATTCAGTACTTC.

The chain links TRBV10-1 to TRBJ1-2, with 8 bases that match TRBD1. After removal of 6 bases from V and 12 bases from J, the junction contained 12 bases not matched to a gene. Germline V CDR1 and CDR2: WNHNN, SYGVQD (reference sequence). The CDR3 loop spans 13 amino acids. The CDR3 sequence is CASRGGTGGSHTF. The CDR3 nucleotides read TGCGCCAGCAGGGGAGGGACAGGCGGCTCCCACACCTTC.

This clone came up once. The V and J genes are TRBV10-3 and TRBJ1-6, with D perhaps matching TRBD1 (6 bases). The V gene's germline CDR1 is ENHRY and CDR2 SYGVKD. The V end lost 6 bases, the J end lost 6 bases, and 15 bases lay between the germline ends. This CDR3 contains 15 residues. The DNA of the CDR3 is TGTGCCATCAGCCCCTCAAAGGACAGTAATTCACCCCTCCACTTT. This translates into CAISPSKDSNSPLHF.

DNA for the CDR3: TGCGCCAGCAGCCAAGACGACGGGAGCTCCTACGAGCAGTACTTC. As protein: CASSQDDGSSYEQYF. The rearrangement joins TRBV4-3 to TRBJ2-7, with D possibly matching TRBD2 (6 bases). CDR3 length: 15 residues. Looked up from germline, CDR1 is LGHNA and CDR2 is YSLEER. The V end lost 0 bases, the J end lost 0 bases, and 9 bases lay between the germline ends.